A single sample gave rise to the 4 T cell receptor beta chains below, sequenced in a study of T cell responses to AZD1222 COVID-19 vaccine. Repertoires were generated with immunoSEQ multiplex PCR, while TCRdb's copy carries only in-frame clones and drops some. Of roughly 100,000 clones in the sample, roughly 86% were seen once. The material was peripheral blood, obtained 28 days after the second AZD1222 dose. These receptors were taken from an adult who received the AZD1222 COVID-19 vaccine.

V gene TRBV12-5 combines with J gene TRBJ1-1; TRBD1 matches 9 bases. Germline trimming cut 4 bases from V and 3 bases from J; bases unmatched to any gene: 3. The germline V gene has CDR1 LGHNT and CDR2 FRNRAP. The CDR3 sequence is 14 residues long. As DNA, the CDR3 is TGTGCTAGTGGTTCGGGACAGGGAGACACTGAAGCTTTCTTT. Amino acids: CASGSGQGDTEAFF.

The chain has TRBV6-1 and TRBJ1-6; no firm D call. The germline CDR1 and CDR2 sequences are MNHNS and SASEGT. The CDR3 is 13 amino acids. Deletions cut 3 bases from V and 7 bases from J, with 7 bases between. CDR3 DNA sequence: TGTGCCAGCAGTGACCGCTCAAATTCACCCCTCCACTTT. Translation gives CASSDRSNSPLHF.

The gene calls are TRBV5-1 and TRBJ2-4; 8 nucleotides agree with TRBD2. This CDR3 is built from 17 residues. Germline V lookup: CDR1 SGHRS, CDR2 YFSETQ. V was pared by 0 bases and J by 8 bases, with 13 bases of the junction left unmatched. The CDR3 DNA is TGCGCCAGCAGCTTGGCAACCAAAGCCGGGGGGGGCGACATTCAGTACTTC. Protein sequence: CASSLATKAGGGDIQYF.

CDR3 amino acids: CASSLGTSEQFF. CDR3 sequence (DNA): TGTGCCAGCAGTTTGGGGACTAGTGAGCAGTTCTTC. The chain is built from TRBV12-3 or TRBV12-4 and TRBJ2-1, with 8 bases identical to TRBD2. This CDR3 has 12 residues. The V segment lost 3 bases and the J segment 9 bases; nucleotides outside the gene matches: 1.